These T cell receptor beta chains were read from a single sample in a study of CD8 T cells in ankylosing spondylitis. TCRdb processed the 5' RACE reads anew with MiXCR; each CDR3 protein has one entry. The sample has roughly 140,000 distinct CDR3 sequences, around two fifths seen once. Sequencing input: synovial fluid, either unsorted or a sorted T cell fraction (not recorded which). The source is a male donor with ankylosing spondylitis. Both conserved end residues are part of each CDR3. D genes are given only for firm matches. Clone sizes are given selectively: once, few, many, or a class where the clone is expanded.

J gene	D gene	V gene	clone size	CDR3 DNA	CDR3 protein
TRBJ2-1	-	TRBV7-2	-	TGTGCCAGCAGCTTAGTGGCGGGCGATTCCTACAATGAGCAGTTCTTC	CASSLVAGDSYNEQFF
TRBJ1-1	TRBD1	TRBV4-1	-	TGCGCCAGCAGCCCAGACAGGGAGTCGAACACTGAAGCTTTCTTT	CASSPDRESNTEAFF
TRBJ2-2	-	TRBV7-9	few	TGTGCCAGCAGCCCCGCCCCCGGGACCCCGGCCGGGGAGCTGTTTTTT	CASSPAPGTPAGELFF
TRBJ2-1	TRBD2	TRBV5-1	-	TGCGCCAGCAGCTTGGCCGCGGCTAGCGGGCTTAACAATGAGCAGTTCTTC	CASSLAAASGLNNEQFF
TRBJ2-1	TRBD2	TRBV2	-	TGTGCCAGCAGTGAGTGGCCGGAGCGGGGGGTAGACAATGAGCAGTTCTTC	CASSEWPERGVDNEQFF
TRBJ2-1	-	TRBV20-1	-	TGCAGTGCTGGGAGCGGAGTCTCCTACAATGAGCAGTTCTTC	CSAGSGVSYNEQFF
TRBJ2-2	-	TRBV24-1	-	TGTGCCACCAGTGATTTGTGGGCCGGGGAGCTGTTTTTT	CATSDLWAGELFF
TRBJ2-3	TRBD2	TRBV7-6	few	TGTGCCAGCAGACCTGGGGGGGGGACAGATACGCAGTATTTT	CASRPGGGTDTQYF
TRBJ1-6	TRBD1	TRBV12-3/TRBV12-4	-	TGTGCCAGCAGTCCGACAGGGACGAATTCACCCCTCCACTTT	CASSPTGTNSPLHF
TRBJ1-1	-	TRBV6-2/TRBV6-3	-	TGTGCCAGCAGCCCACCCAGCGAGGTCATGAACACTGAAGCTTTCTTT	CASSPPSEVMNTEAFF
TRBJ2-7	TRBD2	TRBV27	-	TGTGCCAGCAGTTTCGGCCTCGGGGGACTAGCGCCATACGAGCAGTACTTC	CASSFGLGGLAPYEQYF
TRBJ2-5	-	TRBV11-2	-	TGTGCCAGCAGCTTAGCCGCATATCAAGAGACCCAGTACTTC	CASSLAAYQETQYF
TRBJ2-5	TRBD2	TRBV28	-	TGTGCCAGCAGTCCCCACCTCGGGGGGGCAGTGACCCAGTACTTC	CASSPHLGGAVTQYF
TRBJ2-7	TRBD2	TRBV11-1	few	TGTGCCAGCAGCCCCCTTGGTGGACTAGCGGGACCGACCTACGAGCAGTACTTC	CASSPLGGLAGPTYEQYF
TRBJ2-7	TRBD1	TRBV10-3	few	TGTGCCATCAACCGGGACAGACGCCCTCACGAGCAGTACTTC	CAINRDRRPHEQYF
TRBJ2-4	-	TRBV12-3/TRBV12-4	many	TGTGCCAGCAGTACCCTCGGGAGATCAAACATTCAGTACTTC	CASSTLGRSNIQYF
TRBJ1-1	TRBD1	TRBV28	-	TGTGCCAGCAGACCGCAGGGGGTCACTGAAGCTTTCTTT	CASRPQGVTEAFF
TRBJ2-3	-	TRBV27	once	TGTGCCAGCAGTTTCATTTTCACAGATACGCAGTATTTT	CASSFIFTDTQYF
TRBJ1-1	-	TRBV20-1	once	TGCAGTGCTAGAGCAGGGACAAGGAACACTGAAGCTTTCTTT	CSARAGTRNTEAFF
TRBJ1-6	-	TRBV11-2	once	TGTGCCAGCAGCTTAGAAAGGGGACATAATTCACCCCTCCACTTT	CASSLERGHNSPLHF
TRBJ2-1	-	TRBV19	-	TGTGCCAGTAGTATGGAGGGGTCACTCTACAATGAGCAGTTCTTC	CASSMEGSLYNEQFF
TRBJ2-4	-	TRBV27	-	TGTGCCAGCAGTTTTTGGGACGGAGCCAAAAACATTCAGTACTTC	CASSFWDGAKNIQYF
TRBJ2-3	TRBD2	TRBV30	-	TGTGCCTGGAGCCTAGCGGGGGGCACAGATACGCAGTATTTT	CAWSLAGGTDTQYF
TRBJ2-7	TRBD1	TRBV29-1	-	TGCAGCGTCCGCGACAGGGATAGGCCCTACGAGCAGTACTTC	CSVRDRDRPYEQYF
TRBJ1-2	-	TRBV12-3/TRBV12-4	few	TGTGCCAGCAGTTTGGGCCCAGGCGCCAACTATGGCTACACCTTC	CASSLGPGANYGYTF
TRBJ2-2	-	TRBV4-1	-	TGCGCCAGCAGCCATTACAGAAGTGGCACCGGGGAGCTGTTTTTT	CASSHYRSGTGELFF
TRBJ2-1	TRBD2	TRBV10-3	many	TGTGCCATTGGGACTAGCCGAGACTACAATGAGCAGTTCTTC	CAIGTSRDYNEQFF